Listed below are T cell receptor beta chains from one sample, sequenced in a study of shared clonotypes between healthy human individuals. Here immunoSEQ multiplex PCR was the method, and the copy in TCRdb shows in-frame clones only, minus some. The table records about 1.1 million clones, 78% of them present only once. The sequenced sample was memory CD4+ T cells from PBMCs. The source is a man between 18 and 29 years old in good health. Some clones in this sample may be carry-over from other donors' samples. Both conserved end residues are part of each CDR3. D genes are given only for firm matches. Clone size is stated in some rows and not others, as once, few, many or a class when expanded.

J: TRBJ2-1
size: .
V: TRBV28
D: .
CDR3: CASTPPGGRVNEQFF
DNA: TGTGCCAGCACCCCGCCCGGGGGTAGGGTCAATGAGCAGTTCTTC

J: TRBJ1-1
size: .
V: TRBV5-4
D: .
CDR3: CASSFSVNTEAFF
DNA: TGTGCCAGCAGCTTCAGCGTGAACACTGAAGCTTTCTTT

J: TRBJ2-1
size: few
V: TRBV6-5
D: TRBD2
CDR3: CASSYRATSPENEQFF
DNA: TGTGCCAGCAGTTACCGTGCGACTAGCCCCGAGAATGAGCAGTTCTTC

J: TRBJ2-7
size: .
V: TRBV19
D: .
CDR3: CASSIWGHPYEQYF
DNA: TGTGCCAGTAGTATATGGGGGCACCCCTACGAGCAGTACTTC

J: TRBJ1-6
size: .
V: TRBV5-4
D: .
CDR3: CASSLWAADSPLHF
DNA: TGTGCCAGCAGCTTGTGGGCGGCGGATTCACCCCTCCACTTT

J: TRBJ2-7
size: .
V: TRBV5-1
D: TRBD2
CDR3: CASSLVAGNYEQYF
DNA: TGCGCCAGCAGCTTAGTAGCGGGGAACTACGAGCAGTACTTC

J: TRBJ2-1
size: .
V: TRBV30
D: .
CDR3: CAGSSYNEQFF
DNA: TGTGCGGGGAGCTCCTACAATGAGCAGTTCTTC

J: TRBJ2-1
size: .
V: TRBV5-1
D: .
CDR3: CASSGLESSYNEQFF
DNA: TGCGCCAGCAGCGGACTTGAGAGCTCCTACAATGAGCAGTTCTTC

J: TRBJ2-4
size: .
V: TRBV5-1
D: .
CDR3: CASRSGESKNIQYF
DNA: TGCGCCAGCCGCTCAGGGGAGTCCAAAAACATTCAGTACTTC

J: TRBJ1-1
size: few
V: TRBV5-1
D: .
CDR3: CASSLGFGRNTEAFF
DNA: TGCGCCAGCAGCTTGGGGTTTGGACGGAACACTGAAGCTTTCTTT

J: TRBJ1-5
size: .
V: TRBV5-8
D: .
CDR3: CASSFLLGGAISNQPQHF
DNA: TGTGCCAGCAGCTTCCTATTAGGGGGGGCAATTAGCAATCAGCCCCAGCATTTT

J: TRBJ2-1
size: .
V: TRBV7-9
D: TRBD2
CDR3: CASSRTSGISYNEQFF
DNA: TGTGCCAGCAGCAGGACTAGCGGGATTAGTTACAATGAGCAGTTCTTC

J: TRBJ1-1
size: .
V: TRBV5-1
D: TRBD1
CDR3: CASSLRDSAWTEAFF
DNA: TGCGCCAGCAGCCTCCGGGACAGTGCCTGGACTGAAGCTTTCTTT